The present T cell receptor (beta chain) was sequenced within a study of cytomegalovirus exposure and HLA in healthy donors. It was with 60 Vbeta and 13 Jbeta primers that the PCR ran. Clones were read by immunoSEQ multiplex PCR, and TCRdb kept only the in-frame ones, dropping some. The sample lists around 90,000 clones, 82% occurring once. Sample: PBMCs. This TCR was recovered from a man aged 50 to 59 in good health and CMV-seronegative.

In nucleotides, the CDR3 is TGTGCCAGCAGTTTACGGGGGTTAAGCTACGAGCAGTACTTC. Its translation: CASSLRGLSYEQYF. The rearrangement joins TRBV5-6 to TRBJ2-7; the D gene is possibly TRBD2 (6 bases). The CDR3 spans 14 residues. Germline V CDR1 and CDR2: SGHDT, YYEEEE. V was cut by 5 bases and J by 3 bases, with 15 bases left in between.